The present T cell receptor beta chain was sequenced within a study of T cells after yellow fever vaccination. The CDR3 totals 14 residues. The germline V gene encodes CDR1 SEHNR and CDR2 FQNEAQ (reference sequence). V was shortened by 5 bases and J by 7 bases, with 17 bases between the two germline ends. TCRdb independently ran MiXCR on the 5' RACE reads; one entry per CDR3 protein. This table has around 340,000 distinct CDR3 sequences, around 13% appearing once. The starting material was CD4+ T cells sorted from PBMCs, obtained 15 days after the yellow fever booster vaccination. The sequence was obtained from a man aged 18 to 30 who received the YFV17D yellow fever vaccine. V and J are TRBV7-9 and TRBJ1-2; D is possibly TRBD1 (6 bases). The CDR3 DNA reads as TGTGCCAGCAGCCCCGATCAGGGGAACGCTGGCTACACCTTC. Encoded protein: CASSPDQGNAGYTF.